This TCR beta chain derives from a study of blood T cell repertoires in COVID-19 (dated by TCRdb to the early 2020s). General notes on the study: The collaborator samples originated in the United States, Italy and Spain and spanned the acute and convalescent phases of COVID-19. The material from the prospective study consisted of cDNA or gDNA derived from T cells, B-cell-depleted T cells, or PBMCs. Deeply sampled blood TCRbeta repertoires from subjects exposed to, actively infected with, or recovered from COVID-19 were included in the dataset. The repertoires were released in a freely available public database meant as a resource for research on the immune response to SARS-CoV-2. The samples were drawn from two sources: the first 160 participants of the ongoing ImmuneRACE study, and 1,200 or so subjects contributed by 6 global collaborators. Nearly every sample came with metadata listing a de-identified subject ID, COVID-19 status, age in years and sex. Where HLA class I and class II types were available, the types were taken from metadata supplied by the sample provider, not from assay-based typing.

TCRbeta CDR3 regions were amplified from genomic DNA by means of the immunoSEQ Assay, a bias-controlled multiplex PCR. On the authors' methods: The number of nucleated cells in each sample was estimated from the amplification of reference gene primers within the assay. Sequence reads were collapsed and filtered to measure the absolute abundance of every unique TCRbeta CDR3 rearrangement. For each sample, productive Simpson clonality was calculated as the square root of Simpson's diversity index over productive rearrangements. This is the immuneACCESS table as TCRdb keeps it, with only in-frame sequences that have V and J called. A part of the clones is gone; compared with another copy, unresolved V genes explain less than half, and the rest is unexplained. That table furnishes V, J and clone size, whereas the DNA furnished D and trimming. In this sample the table shows 300,000 to 450,000 clones, over 75% of which occur a single time. The ten largest clones represent 0.95% to 1.1% of the sample.

Summary of the overall study and its limitations: How much clinical and demographic metadata was included differed by source and by participant, and the metadata was provided uncurated.

Participants in the prospective study were aged roughly 18 to 100 years, lived in some 24 United States geographic areas, and enrolled through a virtual design. To assign participants to cohorts, the prospective study relied on clinical history that participants themselves reported in a screening survey and a study questionnaire. Recovered participants in ImmuneRACE Cohort 3 were defined as having two consecutive negative NP/OP PCR tests, clearance from a healthcare professional, or resolution of symptoms. In the prospective study, mobile phlebotomists collected whole blood, serum and a nasopharyngeal or oropharyngeal swab from each participant. Additional blood draws and questionnaires over an approximately two-month period could optionally be provided by prospective study participants. Before DNA extraction, prospective study blood samples were shipped either frozen or at room temperature. Reading from cysteine to phenylalanine, the CDR3 counts 17 amino acids. Just CDR3 DNA is preserved here, 51 bases in frame from base 1. The trim is 3 bases for V and 2 bases for J, with a gap of 18 bases between the germline ends. Via the germline V gene, CDR1 is SGDLS and CDR2 YYNGEE.

As concerns this clone: There is no known antigen for this receptor. The sample holds no much larger clone one base away, and base qualities are not on file.

The chain employs TRBV9 and TRBJ2-1; the D gene assignment is ambiguous. This receptor was identified in a man aged 18 to 29 who had recovered from COVID-19. The specimen sequenced was PBMCs or T cells enriched from blood (not recorded which). The base sequence is TGTGCCAGCAGCGGAGGCCCCAGTGCCCTAGCCTACAATGAGCAGTTCTTC. Its translation is CASSGGPSALAYNEQFF.